The 24 T cell receptor beta chains below all came from one sample that was sequenced in a study of blood T cell repertoires in COVID-19. Some clones are missing from TCRdb's copy, which holds only in-frame ones; the method was immunoSEQ multiplex PCR. The sample carries 110,000 to 150,000 clones, around 90% recorded once. The sample was peripheral blood. Receptor source: a man in his 70s with acute or convalescent COVID-19.

The table lists this clone with many counts. This chain joins TRBV5-1 and TRBJ2-1, with TRBD2 matching over 14 bases. Looked up from germline, CDR1 is SGHRS and CDR2 is YFSETQ. This CDR3 has 16 amino acids. V gave up 4 bases and J gave up 3 bases; unmatched junction bases: 3. The DNA of the CDR3 is TGCGCCAGCAGCCCAGGGACTAGCGGGGGCTACAATGAGCAGTTCTTC. Amino acid sequence: CASSPGTSGGYNEQFF.

The rearrangement links TRBV25-1 to TRBJ2-5; D not certain. V lost 5 bases and J lost 2, with 12 bases in between. CDR3 length: 14 amino acids. Germline lookup yields CDR1 MGHDK and CDR2 SYGVNS. The CDR3 DNA reads TGTGCCAGCAGTCCTCTGCAGGAACAAGAGACCCAGTACTTC. Protein sequence: CASSPLQEQETQYF.

A few counts support this clone. Different DNA sequences within this sample yield the same CDR3. V gene TRBV27 combines with J gene TRBJ2-2, with TRBD1 as a possible D gene (6 bases). Trimming stripped 3 bases from V and 5 bases from J, with 10 bases between. Germline lookup yields CDR1 MNHEY and CDR2 SMNVEV (reference sequence). The CDR3 spans 14 residues. CDR3: CASSFGTPTGELFF. CDR3 DNA sequence: TGTGCCAGCAGTTTCGGGACACCGACCGGGGAGCTGTTTTTT.

In its sample, this clone was seen once. This sequence joins TRBV10-1 and TRBJ1-1, with 8 bases identical to TRBD1. V was clipped by 6 bases and J by 5 bases; unmatched bases: 8. Germline V gene data show CDR1 as WNHNN and CDR2 as SYGVQD (reference sequence). The CDR3 sequence is 14 residues long. CDR3 bases: TGCGCCAGCAGCCCCAGGGGGCCGGGGACTGAAGCTTTCTTT. It yields the protein CASSPRGPGTEAFF.

The chain links TRBV3-1 (or the pseudogene TRBV3-2) to TRBJ2-1, with 8 bases fitting TRBD2. This CDR3 has 17 amino acids. CDR1 and CDR2 (germline): LGHDT, YNNKEL (reference sequence). The V and J ends lost 3 bases and 4 bases, in that order; junction bases with no gene match: 11. The CDR3 here is CASSHGGGKGSYNEQFF. As DNA, the CDR3 is TGTGCCAGCAGCCACGGGGGGGGAAAGGGCTCGTACAATGAGCAGTTCTTC.

The rearrangement uses TRBV20-1 and TRBJ2-7; 10 bases line up with TRBD2. Per the germline V gene, CDR1 is DFQATT and CDR2 is SNEGSKA (reference sequence). This CDR3 has 14 residues. V shed 6 bases, J shed 6 bases, and the junction held 11 bases outside the gene matches. The CDR3 is CSASSLAGVGEQYF. CDR3 in DNA: TGCAGTGCAAGTAGTCTAGCGGGAGTGGGCGAGCAGTACTTC.

This clone is a singleton in its sample. The rearrangement joins TRBV19 to TRBJ1-5; possible D gene TRBD1, 5 bases. Germline V CDR1 and CDR2: LNHDA, SQIVND (reference sequence). The germline V and J ends were trimmed by 1 base and 7 bases, with 14 bases remaining between them. The CDR3 totals 15 residues. This CDR3 is CASSIVDGPGQPQHF. CDR3 nucleotides: TGTGCCAGTAGTATAGTTGACGGCCCAGGGCAGCCCCAGCATTTT.

The V call is TRBV2, the J call TRBJ2-1, with 8 bases fitting TRBD2. J gave up 8 bases and V 9 bases, and 12 bases lay outside the gene matches. Per germline, CDR1 SNHLY and CDR2 FYNNEI. The CDR3 is 14 residues long. CDR3 sequence reads: CASQAGLVPYEQFF. The CDR3 DNA is TGTGCCAGTCAAGCGGGACTAGTCCCCTATGAGCAGTTCTTC. The variable domain in full, completed from reference TRBV2 and TRBJ2-1, reads EPEVTQTPSHQVTQMGQEVILRCVPISNHLYFYWYRQILGQKVEFLVSFYNNEISEKSEIFDDQFSVERPDGSNFTLKIRSTKLEDSAMYFCASQAGLVPYEQFFGPGTRLTVL.

This clone was seen only once. The chain employs TRBV19 and TRBJ1-1; D may be TRBD1 (5 bases). The length of the CDR3 is 13 residues. Germline V gene lookup returns CDR1 LNHDA and CDR2 SQIVND (reference sequence). Trimming removed 5 bases at V and 4 bases at J, with 11 bases between. The DNA for the CDR3 is TGTGCCAGTAGTCGACAAACAGGCACTGAAGCTTTCTTT. Residues: CASSRQTGTEAFF. Full variable domain (missing parts from reference TRBV19 and TRBJ1-1): DGGITQSPKYLFRKEGQNVTLSCEQNLNHDAMYWYRQDPGQGLRLIYYSQIVNDFQKGDIAEGYSVSREKKESFPLTVTSAQKNPTAFYLCASSRQTGTEAFFGQGTRLTVV.

As regards this clone: This CDR3 is also generated by other DNA sequences in the sample. The CDR3 bases are TGTGCCAGTAGTGAACAGGGAGGCAATCAGCCCCAGCATTTT. Translation: CASSEQGGNQPQHF. The rearrangement joins TRBV19 to TRBJ1-5; D perhaps matches TRBD1 (6 bases). Germline-derived CDR1 and CDR2 are LNHDA and SQIVND (reference sequence). CDR3 size: 14 residues. Trimming left V 5 bases short and J 2 bases short, with 10 bases between.

V usage is TRBV7-9 and J usage is TRBJ2-3; no definite D call. Trimming pared 8 bases from V and 6 bases from J, leaving 18 bases between. CDR3 length: 14 amino acids. Per the germline V gene, CDR1 is SEHNR and CDR2 is FQNEAQ (reference sequence). As DNA, the CDR3 is TGTGCCAGCGGCACCCTAGTCAGTTGGGATACGCAGTATTTT. Translated, it gives CASGTLVSWDTQYF.

This clone was detected only a few times. The chain recombines TRBV7-2 with TRBJ2-2; the D is unclear. The CDR3 length is 15 residues. The V end lost 2 bases, the J end lost 3 bases, and 10 bases lay between the germline ends. CDR1 is SGHTA and CDR2 is FQGNSA in the germline V gene. The CDR3 region is CASSLSTADTGELFF. The CDR3 DNA reads as TGTGCCAGCAGCTTAAGTACGGCGGACACCGGGGAGCTGTTTTTT. The full variable domain, in which reference TRBV7-2 and TRBJ2-2 provide the parts outside the CDR3, is GAGVSQSPSNKVTEKGKDVELRCDPISGHTALYWYRQSLGQGLEFLIYFQGNSAPDKSGLPSDRFSAERTGGSVSTLTIQRTQQEDSAVYLCASSLSTADTGELFFGEGSRLTVL.

V is TRBV11-2 and J is TRBJ2-1, with TRBD1 identical over 10 bases. The junction had 7 bases not matched to a gene; V was cut back by 5 bases and J by 6 bases. The germline CDR1 and CDR2 sequences are SGHAT and FQNNGV. There are 15 residues in the CDR3. The DNA for the CDR3 is TGTGCCAGCAGCCGTGGGACAGGGGCTTTCAATGAGCAGTTCTTC. Its translation is CASSRGTGAFNEQFF. The entire variable domain, with the rest obtained from reference TRBV11-2 and TRBJ2-1, is as follows: EAGVAQSPRYKIIEKRQSVAFWCNPISGHATLYWYQQILGQGPKLLIQFQNNGVVDDSQLPKDRFSAERLKGVDSTLKIQPAKLEDSAVYLCASSRGTGAFNEQFFGPGTRLTVL.

The CDR3 is CASSALQGAGNTEAFF. The CDR3 DNA reads TGTGCCAGCAGCGCCTTACAGGGGGCGGGGAACACTGAAGCTTTCTTT. V and J are TRBV9 and TRBJ1-1, with TRBD1 matching over 9 bases. From germline, CDR1 is SGDLS and CDR2 YYNGEE. This CDR3 comprises 16 residues. The junction had 7 bases not matched to a gene; V was cut back by 3 bases and J by 1 base.

This clone was seen only once. The chain recombines TRBV5-6 with TRBJ2-3; D possibly corresponds to TRBD2 (6 bases). The CDR3 is made up of 15 amino acids. CDR1 is SGHDT, CDR2 YYEEEE, per germline. Trimming cost V 0 bases and J 1 base, with 9 bases left between them. The CDR3 loop reads CASSLEGGGTDTQYF. The CDR3 DNA sequence: TGTGCCAGCAGCTTGGAGGGAGGTGGCACAGATACGCAGTATTTT.

The chain has TRBV5-5 and TRBJ2-1; 10 nucleotides line up with TRBD2. The germline V gene encodes CDR1 SGHKS and CDR2 YYEKEE (reference sequence). The CDR3 totals 15 residues. V was clipped by 3 bases and J by 4 bases; unmatched bases: 4. The CDR3 region is CASSSSSGSYNEQFF. CDR3 sequence (DNA): TGTGCCAGCAGCTCTTCTAGCGGGAGTTACAATGAGCAGTTCTTC.

The chain recombines TRBV5-1 with TRBJ2-2; 11 bases are shared with TRBD2. Unmatched junction bases numbered 9, after V lost 4 bases and J lost 4 bases. The length of the CDR3 is 17 residues. Germline V gives CDR1 SGHRS, CDR2 YFSETQ. For the CDR3, the DNA is TGCGCCAGCAGCCCACTAACTAGCGGGGGTAGCACCGGGGAGCTGTTTTTT. Translated: CASSPLTSGGSTGELFF.

This chain joins TRBV6-6 and TRBJ1-2, with 7 bases matching TRBD1. Germline V gene data show CDR1 as MNHNY and CDR2 as SVGAGI (reference sequence). Trimming at V came to 0 bases and at J to 8 bases, leaving 6 bases not matched to a gene. This CDR3 contains 14 residues. The CDR3 sequence is CASSYSTGEEGYTF. DNA for the CDR3: TGTGCCAGCAGTTACTCTACAGGGGAGGAAGGCTACACCTTC.

The chain's CDR3 is CASSYPLQGATTADTQYF. As DNA, the CDR3 is TGTGCCAGCAGTTACCCCTTACAGGGGGCAACGACAGCAGATACGCAGTATTTT. The chain carries TRBV28 and TRBJ2-3; TRBD1 matches at 9 bases. The CDR3 consists of 18 residues. CDR1 is MDHEN and CDR2 is SYDVKM in the germline V gene. Trimming at V came to 4 bases and at J to 4 bases, leaving 15 bases not matched to a gene.

This sequence joins TRBV6-5 and TRBJ1-1; D might be TRBD1 (5 bases). V was shortened by 8 bases and J by 5 bases, with 12 bases between the two germline ends. Germline V gene sequence: CDR1 MNHEY, CDR2 SVGAGI. The CDR3 totals 12 residues. CDR3 in amino acids: CASQGKVTEAFF. DNA of the CDR3: TGTGCCAGCCAGGGTAAAGTGACTGAAGCTTTCTTT.

The V and J genes are TRBV18 and TRBJ2-1, with D possibly being TRBD2 (6 bases). Trimming left V 3 bases short and J 1 base short, with 19 bases between. Germline V CDR1 and CDR2: KGHSH, LQKENI. The CDR3 has 18 residues. CDR3 sequence: CASSPVRWGGESYNEQFF. CDR3 bases: TGTGCCAGCTCACCTGTCAGGTGGGGAGGAGAATCCTACAATGAGCAGTTCTTC.

The V and J genes are TRBV18 and TRBJ1-1; D might be TRBD1 (5 bases). Germline assignment: CDR1 KGHSH and CDR2 LQKENI. The CDR3 totals 18 residues. V was trimmed by 0 bases and J by 1 base, leaving 18 bases between them. The CDR3 DNA reads as TGTGCCAGCTCACCACCGAATCTTCAGGGAAGGGCGAACACTGAAGCTTTCTTT. It is translated as CASSPPNLQGRANTEAFF.

V and J are TRBV7-3 and TRBJ2-1; TRBD2 might be the D (6 bases). Between the trimmed V and J ends, which lost 2 bases and 2 bases, there was a span of 10 bases. The CDR3 has 15 amino acids. Germline V lookup: CDR1 SGHTA, CDR2 FQGTGA. The CDR3 sequence: CASSLEGGPYNEQFF. The CDR3 DNA sequence: TGTGCCAGCAGCTTAGAGGGAGGACCCTACAATGAGCAGTTCTTC.

J is TRBJ1-5 and V is TRBV7-9; 8 bases agree with TRBD1. The CDR3 has 14 amino acids. V shed 1 base, J shed 7 bases, and the junction held 3 bases outside the gene matches. Germline CDR1 SEHNR, CDR2 FQNEAQ (reference sequence). CDR3 region: CASSLGTGTQPQHF. DNA of the CDR3: TGTGCCAGCAGCTTAGGGACAGGGACCCAGCCCCAGCATTTT.